Reported below is one T cell receptor (beta chain). What it recognizes is unknown. This specimen comes from a study of OX40 agonist ivuxolimab in advanced cancers. Across the whole study: Males comprised around 80% of the group, whose mean age was about 61 years (range roughly 23 to 90). Findings of the study overall: Researchers report that CD8+ T cells had, on average, more expanded clones than CD4+.

TCRdb keeps only in-frame clones here, not all; method: immunoSEQ multiplex PCR. This sample carries 60,000 to 85,000 clones, around 87% of them seen once, and the ten largest clones take approximately 4%. On cycle 4 day 1 and cycle 7 day 1, as well as at baseline, blood was sampled. The V gene end was trimmed by 5 bases and the J gene end by 5 bases; junction bases not matched to a gene: 4. Germline V gene data show CDR1 as SEHNR and CDR2 as FQNEAQ (reference sequence). There are 13 residues in the CDR3. The chain combines TRBV7-9 with TRBJ2-7; 9 bases fit TRBD1. The sequenced sample was CD4+ or CD8+ T cells sorted from blood, obtained in a trial of the OX40 agonist ivuxolimab. The TCR comes from an adult with an advanced solid tumor such as melanoma, head and neck, liver or kidney cancer. The CDR3 region is CASSRDRVHEQYF. The DNA of the CDR3 is TGTGCCAGCAGCCGGGACAGGGTCCACGAGCAGTACTTC.